This entry lists 20 T cell receptor beta chains sequenced from one sample in a study of blood T cell repertoires in COVID-19. Produced via immunoSEQ multiplex PCR; TCRdb's table is partial and in-frame only. Of 300,000 to 450,000 clones detected, more than 70% appear once; the ten largest clones hold around 1.2%. The sample taken for sequencing was PBMCs or T cells enriched from blood (not recorded which). These receptors were obtained from a woman aged 18-29 years who had recovered from COVID-19.

The J gene is TRBJ1-1, the V gene TRBV5-4; 10 bases line up with TRBD1. The ends lost 4 bases at V and 3 bases at J; junction bases unmatched: 6. CDR1 and CDR2 (germline): SGHNT, YYREEE (reference sequence). The CDR3 runs to 15 residues. The CDR3 reads CASSNGQGGHTEAFF. CDR3 nucleotides: TGTGCCAGCAGCAACGGACAGGGGGGACACACTGAAGCTTTCTTT.

This chain uses TRBV14 with TRBJ1-1; TRBD1 agrees at 8 bases. V shed 4 bases, J shed 3 bases, and the junction held 4 bases outside the gene matches. Germline CDR1 reads SGHDN; CDR2 reads FVKESK. This CDR3 is built from 14 residues. In DNA, the CDR3 is TGTGCCAGCAGCCCGACAGGGGTGGACACTGAAGCTTTCTTT. Translating it yields CASSPTGVDTEAFF.

The chain is built from TRBV6-5 and TRBJ1-6; weak D call: TRBD1 (6 bases). CDR1 MNHEY and CDR2 SVGAGI come from the germline V gene. CDR3 length: 14 residues. The ends were cut back, 9 bases at V and 5 bases at J, with 14 bases in the middle. The chain's CDR3 is CASSVGQHNSPLHF. CDR3 bases: TGTGCCAGTTCCGTGGGACAACATAATTCACCCCTCCACTTT.

V is TRBV4-3 and J is TRBJ2-1; 8 bases are a match to TRBD2. Looked up from germline, CDR1 is LGHNA and CDR2 is YSLEER. The CDR3 has 16 residues. The ends lost 2 bases at V and 1 base at J; junction bases unmatched: 4. As DNA, the CDR3 is TGCGCCAGCAGCCAATTACTAGCGGATTCCTACAATGAGCAGTTCTTC. Amino acids: CASSQLLADSYNEQFF.

Comment on this clone: This specimen includes other DNA sequences encoding the same CDR3. This sequence joins TRBV7-3 and TRBJ1-1; D unclear. The CDR3 has 13 amino acids. Germline V gene lookup returns CDR1 SGHTA and CDR2 FQGTGA. V gave up 3 bases and J gave up 1 base, with 6 bases separating them. The CDR3 is CASSFSGNTEAFF. The CDR3 DNA sequence: TGTGCCAGCAGCTTTTCGGGGAACACTGAAGCTTTCTTT.

The rearrangement joins TRBV12-3 or TRBV12-4 to TRBJ2-1, with a possible D match to TRBD2 (5 bases). This CDR3 region has 12 residues. Trimming shortened V by 9 bases and J by 9 bases, and 15 bases separated the two germline ends. As DNA, the CDR3 is TGTGCCAGTTGTCCCAACGGGATTGAGCAGTTCTTC. Protein product: CASCPNGIEQFF.

The J gene is TRBJ1-2, the V gene TRBV7-2; 8 bases line up with TRBD1. V lost 0 bases, J lost 4 bases, and 10 bases stayed unmatched. Germline V gives CDR1 SGHTA, CDR2 FQGNSA. There are 17 residues in the CDR3. CDR3 sequence reads: CASSLAFLRGRPYGYTF. CDR3 DNA: TGTGCCAGCAGCTTAGCTTTTCTCAGGGGGCGCCCCTATGGCTACACCTTC.

The chain joins TRBV6-5 to TRBJ2-2, with 7 bases fitting TRBD2. J gave up 4 bases and V 4 bases, and 9 bases lay outside the gene matches. CDR3 size: 16 residues. Germline loops: CDR1 MNHEY, CDR2 SVGAGI. As DNA, the CDR3 is TGTGCCAGCAGTTGGGAAAGTCCGGGGGGCACCGGGGAGCTGTTTTTT. It encodes CASSWESPGGTGELFF.

This clone was counted ten times or more. Germline and junction disagree at one end, which may indicate a read error. V is TRBV12-5 and J is TRBJ2-7, with D possibly matching TRBD2 (5 bases). CDR1 and CDR2 from the germline V gene are LGHNT and FRNRAP. CDR3 length: 10 residues. The CDR3 is CASGPVEGWF. CDR3 DNA sequence: TGTGCTAGTGGCCCTGTCGAGGGATGGTTC.

The rearrangement uses TRBV7-3 and TRBJ2-1; D might be TRBD2 (5 bases). This CDR3 comprises 15 residues. Per the germline V gene, CDR1 is SGHTA and CDR2 is FQGTGA. V was cut by 5 bases and J by 0 bases, with 11 bases left in between. The CDR3 DNA reads as TGTGCCAGCAGCCCCGCTAGCTCCTCCTACAATGAGCAGTTCTTC. It is translated as CASSPASSSYNEQFF. The full variable domain, in which reference TRBV7-3 and TRBJ2-1 provide the parts outside the CDR3, is GAGVSQTPSNKVTEKGKYVELRCDPISGHTALYWYRQSLGQGPEFLIYFQGTGAADDSGLPNDRFFAVRPEGSVSTLKIQRTERGDSAVYLCASSPASSSYNEQFFGPGTRLTVL.

The chain recombines TRBV4-3 with TRBJ1-6; 9 bases match TRBD1. V lost 3 bases to trimming and J lost 9 bases; unmatched junction nucleotides: 18. Germline-derived CDR1 and CDR2 are LGHNA and YSLEER. This CDR3 comprises 19 residues. The CDR3 DNA reads TGCGCCAGCAGCCAGACAAGGACAGGGGTTAATAACGGCGGTTCACCCCTCCACTTT. Translated, it gives CASSQTRTGVNNGGSPLHF.

The chain links TRBV14 to TRBJ2-5, with D possibly TRBD1 on 6 matching bases. V was cut by 2 bases and J by 5 bases, with 9 bases left in between. CDR1 SGHDN and CDR2 FVKESK come from the germline V gene. The CDR3 runs 13 residues. The CDR3 DNA sequence: TGTGCCAGCAGCCAAAACAGGGTGGAGACCCAGTACTTC. It translates to CASSQNRVETQYF. Full variable domain (missing parts from reference TRBV14 and TRBJ2-5): EAGVTQFPSHSVIEKGQTVTLRCDPISGHDNLYWYRRVMGKEIKFLLHFVKESKQDESGMPNNRFLAERTGGTYSTLKVQPAELEDSGVYFCASSQNRVETQYFGPGTRLLVL.

The rearrangement uses TRBV9 and TRBJ2-5, with 7 bases identical to TRBD1. The ends lost 4 bases at V and 5 bases at J; junction bases unmatched: 11. Per the germline V gene, CDR1 is SGDLS and CDR2 is YYNGEE. The CDR3 has 15 amino acids. CDR3 nucleotide sequence: TGTGCCAGCAGCCCCCGGTTAGGGGGCTCGGAGACCCAGTACTTC. Amino acids: CASSPRLGGSETQYF.

The gene calls are TRBV9 and TRBJ1-4, with 9 bases that match TRBD1. Per the germline V gene, CDR1 is SGDLS and CDR2 is YYNGEE. The CDR3 is 15 residues long. V shed 2 bases, J shed 8 bases, and the junction held 7 bases outside the gene matches. The CDR3 protein is CASSVRDRVDEKLFF. As DNA, the CDR3 is TGTGCCAGCAGCGTCCGGGACAGGGTCGACGAAAAACTGTTTTTT.

This chain joins TRBV5-5 and TRBJ2-1; 11 bases agree with TRBD1. The CDR3 is 16 amino acids. Germline CDR1 and CDR2: SGHKS and YYEKEE (reference sequence). Trimming at V came to 5 bases and at J to 10 bases, leaving 14 bases not matched to a gene. In DNA form, the CDR3 reads TGTGCCAGCAGATTTGAGGGGACAGGGGGATTTAGGGAGCAGTTCTTC. Residues: CASRFEGTGGFREQFF.

Concerning this clone itself: The sample contains more than one DNA sequence encoding this CDR3. The V call is TRBV7-9, the J call TRBJ1-2; D is undetermined. V dropped 1 base and J dropped 4 bases, with 4 bases sitting between them. The CDR3 runs 12 residues. CDR1 SEHNR and CDR2 FQNEAQ come from the germline V gene (reference sequence). This chain's CDR3 is CASSLDSYGYTF. The CDR3 DNA follows: TGTGCCAGCAGCTTAGACAGCTATGGCTACACCTTC. The variable domain in full, completed from reference TRBV7-9 and TRBJ1-2, reads DTGVSQNPRHKITKRGQNVTFRCDPISEHNRLYWYRQTLGQGPEFLTYFQNEAQLEKSRLLSDRFSAERPKGSFSTLEIQRTEQGDSAMYLCASSLDSYGYTFGSGTRLTVV.

The V gene is TRBV7-3, the J gene TRBJ1-3; 7 bases match TRBD1. Germline CDR1 SGHTA, CDR2 FQGTGA. V lost 1 base, J lost 0 bases, and 0 bases stayed unmatched. The CDR3 length is 15 residues. The chain's CDR3 is CASSLRQGSGNTIYF. CDR3 coding DNA: TGTGCCAGCAGCTTAAGACAGGGCTCTGGAAACACCATATATTTT. Together with reference TRBV7-3 and TRBJ1-3, the CDR3 gives the full variable domain: GAGVSQTPSNKVTEKGKYVELRCDPISGHTALYWYRQSLGQGPEFLIYFQGTGAADDSGLPNDRFFAVRPEGSVSTLKIQRTERGDSAVYLCASSLRQGSGNTIYFGEGSWLTVV.

In this sample, this clone turned up once. The CDR3 sequence is CAWTDRAYNEQFF. The CDR3 nucleotides read TGTGCCTGGACGGACAGGGCCTACAATGAGCAGTTCTTC. The J gene is TRBJ2-1, the V gene TRBV30, with 8 bases identical to TRBD1. Trimming removed 4 bases from V and 2 bases from J; junction bases left unmatched: 1. CDR1 GTSNPN and CDR2 SVGIG come from the germline V gene (reference sequence). CDR3 length: 13 residues.

The chain has TRBV7-9 and TRBJ2-5; 8 bases are a match to TRBD1. The V gene end was trimmed by 2 bases and the J gene end by 5 bases; junction bases not matched to a gene: 10. The germline V gene has CDR1 SEHNR and CDR2 FQNEAQ (reference sequence). The CDR3 loop spans 16 amino acids. DNA for the CDR3: TGTGCCAGCAGCTTACGCCACAGGGGGAAGGATGAGACCCAGTACTTC. Its translation is CASSLRHRGKDETQYF. Full variable domain (remainder filled in from reference TRBV7-9 and TRBJ2-5): DTGVSQNPRHKITKRGQNVTFRCDPISEHNRLYWYRQTLGQGPEFLTYFQNEAQLEKSRLLSDRFSAERPKGSFSTLEIQRTEQGDSAMYLCASSLRHRGKDETQYFGPGTRLLVL.

This chain connects TRBV30 to TRBJ2-5; TRBD1 matches 8 bases. The germline CDR1 and CDR2 sequences are GTSNPN and SVGIG (reference sequence). This CDR3 is 12 amino acids long. V was clipped by 5 bases and J by 4 bases; unmatched bases: 3. The CDR3 protein is CAWQGAGETQYF. The CDR3 bases are TGTGCCTGGCAGGGGGCCGGAGAGACCCAGTACTTC.